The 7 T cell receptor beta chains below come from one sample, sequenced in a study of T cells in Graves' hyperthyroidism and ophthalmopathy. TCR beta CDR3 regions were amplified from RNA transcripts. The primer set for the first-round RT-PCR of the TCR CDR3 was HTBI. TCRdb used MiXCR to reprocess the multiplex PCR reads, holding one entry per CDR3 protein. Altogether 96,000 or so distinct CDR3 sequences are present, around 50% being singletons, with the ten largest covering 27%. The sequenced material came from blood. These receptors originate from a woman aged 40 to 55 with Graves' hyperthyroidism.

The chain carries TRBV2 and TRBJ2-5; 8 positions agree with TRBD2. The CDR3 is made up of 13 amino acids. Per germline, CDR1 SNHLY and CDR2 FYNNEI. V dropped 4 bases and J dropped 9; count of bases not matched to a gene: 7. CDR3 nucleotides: TGTGCCAGCAGTGGGGAGCGGGGGAGGCCCCAGTACTTC. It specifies CASSGERGRPQYF. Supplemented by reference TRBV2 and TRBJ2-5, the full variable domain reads EPEVTQTPSHQVTQMGQEVILRCVPISNHLYFYWYRQILGQKVEFLVSFYNNEISEKSEIFDDQFSVERPDGSNFTLKIRSTKLEDSAMYFCASSGERGRPQYFGPGTRLLVL.

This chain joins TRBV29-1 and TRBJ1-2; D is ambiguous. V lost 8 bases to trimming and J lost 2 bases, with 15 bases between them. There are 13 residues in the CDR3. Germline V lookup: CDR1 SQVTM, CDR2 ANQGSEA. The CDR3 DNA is TGCAGCTTGATTCCAGCTGTAAACTATGGCTACACCTTC. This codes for CSLIPAVNYGYTF.

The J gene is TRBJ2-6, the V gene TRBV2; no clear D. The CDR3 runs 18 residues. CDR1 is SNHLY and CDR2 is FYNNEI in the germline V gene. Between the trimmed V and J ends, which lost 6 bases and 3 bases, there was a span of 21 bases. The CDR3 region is CASRGESVFLGGANVLTF. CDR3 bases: TGTGCCAGCAGAGGAGAAAGCGTCTTCCTCGGTGGGGCCAACGTCCTGACTTTC.

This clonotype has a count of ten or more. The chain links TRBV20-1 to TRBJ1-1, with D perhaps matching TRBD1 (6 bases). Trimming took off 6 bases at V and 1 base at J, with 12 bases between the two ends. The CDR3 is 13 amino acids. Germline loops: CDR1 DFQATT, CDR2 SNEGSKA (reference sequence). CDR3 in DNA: TGCAGTGCCAGGGGACCGACGAACACTGAAGCTTTCTTT. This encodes CSARGPTNTEAFF.

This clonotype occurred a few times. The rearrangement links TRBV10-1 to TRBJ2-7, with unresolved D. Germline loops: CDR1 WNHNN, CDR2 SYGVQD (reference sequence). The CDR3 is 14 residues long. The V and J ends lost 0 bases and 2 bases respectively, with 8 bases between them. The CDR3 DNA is TGCGCCAGCAGTGAGTCGCAGGACCCCTACGAGCAGTACTTC. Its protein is CASSESQDPYEQYF.

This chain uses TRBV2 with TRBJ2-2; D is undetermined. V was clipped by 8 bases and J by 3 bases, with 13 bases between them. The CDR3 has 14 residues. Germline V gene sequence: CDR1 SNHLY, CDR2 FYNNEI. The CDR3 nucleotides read TGTGCCAGCGAGGACGGTTTACACACCGGGGAGCTGTTTTTT. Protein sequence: CASEDGLHTGELFF.

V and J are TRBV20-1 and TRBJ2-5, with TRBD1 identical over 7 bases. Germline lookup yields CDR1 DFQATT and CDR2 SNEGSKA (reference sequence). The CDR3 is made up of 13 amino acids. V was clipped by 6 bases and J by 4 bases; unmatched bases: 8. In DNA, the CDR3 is TGCAGTGCGACACAGGGGAACGGAGAGACCCAGTACTTC. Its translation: CSATQGNGETQYF.